This T cell receptor beta chain was identified in a study of monozygotic twins with inflammatory bowel disease. Findings and caveats of the study: Lower sharing of clonotypes with other individuals was seen in IBD patients than in healthy twins. This was most marked in patients showing signs of disease activity. A lone strong IBD-associated signal or clonotype found no support.

For this clonotype: Antigen specificity is unknown.

UMIs that included a 6-nucleotide sample barcode were added by template switching, which took place during cDNA synthesis. From the 5' RACE reads, TCRdb lists one entry per CDR3 protein and no DNA. The ten top clones account for roughly 3%, within a sample of about 160,000 distinct CDR3 sequences. Looked up from germline, CDR1 is SGHRS and CDR2 is YFSETQ. The length of the CDR3 is 16 residues. The sample comprised blood. The rearrangement uses TRBV5-1 and TRBJ2-3; the TCRdb call, TRBD1, lacks DNA for checking. The receptor's source is a human donor with ulcerative colitis or Crohn's disease, or a healthy co-twin of an affected twin (not recorded which). CDR3 loop: CASSSHRQGPTDTQYF.